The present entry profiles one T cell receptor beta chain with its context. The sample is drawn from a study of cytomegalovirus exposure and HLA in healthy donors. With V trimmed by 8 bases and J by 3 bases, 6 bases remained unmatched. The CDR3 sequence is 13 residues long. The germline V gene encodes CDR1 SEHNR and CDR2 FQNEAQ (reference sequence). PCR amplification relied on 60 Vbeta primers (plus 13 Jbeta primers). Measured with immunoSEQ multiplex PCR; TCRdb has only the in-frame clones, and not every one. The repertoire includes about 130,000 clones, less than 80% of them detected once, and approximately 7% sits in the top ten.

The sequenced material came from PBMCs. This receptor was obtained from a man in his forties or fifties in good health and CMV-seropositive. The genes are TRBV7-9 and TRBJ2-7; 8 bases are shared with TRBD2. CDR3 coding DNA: TGTGCCAGCTTAAGTAGCGGGGTCTACGAGCAGTACTTC. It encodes CASLSSGVYEQYF.